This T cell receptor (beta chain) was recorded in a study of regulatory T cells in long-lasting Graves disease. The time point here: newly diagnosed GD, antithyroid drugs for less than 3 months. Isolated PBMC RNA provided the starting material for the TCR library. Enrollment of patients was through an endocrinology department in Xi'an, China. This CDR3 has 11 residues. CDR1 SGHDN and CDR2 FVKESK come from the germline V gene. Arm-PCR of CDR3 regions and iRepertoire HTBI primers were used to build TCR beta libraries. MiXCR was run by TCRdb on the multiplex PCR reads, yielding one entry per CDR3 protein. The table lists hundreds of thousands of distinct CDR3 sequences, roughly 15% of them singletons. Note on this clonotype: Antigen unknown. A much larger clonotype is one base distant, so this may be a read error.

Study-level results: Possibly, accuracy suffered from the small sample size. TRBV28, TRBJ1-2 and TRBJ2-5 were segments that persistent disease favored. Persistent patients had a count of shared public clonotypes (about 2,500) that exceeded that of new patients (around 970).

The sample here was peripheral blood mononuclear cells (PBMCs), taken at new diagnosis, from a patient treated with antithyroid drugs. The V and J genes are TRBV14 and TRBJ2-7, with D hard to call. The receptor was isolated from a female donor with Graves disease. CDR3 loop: CASSHNYERYF. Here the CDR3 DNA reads TGTGCCAGCAGCCACAACTACGAGCGGTACTTC. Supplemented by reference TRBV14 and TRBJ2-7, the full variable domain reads EAGVTQFPSHSVIEKGQTVTLRCDPISGHDNLYWYRRVMGKEIKFLLHFVKESKQDESGMPNNRFLAERTGGTYSTLKVQPAELEDSGVYFCASSHNYERYFGPGTRLTVT.